These 22 T cell receptor beta chains originate from one sample sequenced in a study of blood T cell repertoires in COVID-19. Data came from immunoSEQ multiplex PCR; TCRdb stores just in-frame clones and leaves some out. The sample consists of 9,000 to 15,000 clones, 65% to 90% of them appearing once. Sample: peripheral blood. Receptor source: a human donor in a cohort sampled during active COVID-19.

This clone appeared a few times. The chain carries TRBV27 and TRBJ1-6; the match to TRBD1 covers 7 bases. Germline assignment: CDR1 MNHEY and CDR2 SMNVEV (reference sequence). V was clipped by 4 bases and J by 7 bases; unmatched bases: 7. The CDR3 is made up of 15 amino acids. The CDR3 is CASSSQGVVNSPLHF. CDR3 in DNA: TGTGCCAGCAGTTCGCAGGGGGTGGTCAATTCACCCCTCCACTTT.

The rearrangement links TRBV5-1 to TRBJ2-2; 7 bases line up with TRBD1. Germline trimming cut 4 bases from V and 4 bases from J; bases unmatched to any gene: 4. CDR1 is SGHRS, CDR2 YFSETQ, per germline. The CDR3 covers 14 residues. CDR3 residues: CASSQTGSTGELFF. CDR3 in DNA: TGCGCCAGCAGCCAGACAGGGAGCACCGGGGAGCTGTTTTTT. Complete variable domain (other parts from reference TRBV5-1 and TRBJ2-2): KAGVTQTPRYLIKTRGQQVTLSCSPISGHRSVSWYQQTPGQGLQFLFEYFSETQRNKGNFPGRFSGRQFSNSRSEMNVSTLELGDSALYLCASSQTGSTGELFFGEGSRLTVL.

The chain uses TRBV5-4 and TRBJ2-1; D could derive from TRBD1 or TRBD2 (6 bases each). Looked up from germline, CDR1 is SGHNT and CDR2 is YYREEE (reference sequence). Trimming pared 4 bases from V and 7 bases from J, leaving 21 bases between. This CDR3 contains 16 residues. The CDR3 spells CASSMGGPSTSNEQFF. The CDR3 nucleotides are TGTGCCAGCAGCATGGGGGGCCCTTCGACCAGTAATGAGCAGTTCTTC. Variable domain in full (rest from reference TRBV5-4 and TRBJ2-1): ETGVTQSPTHLIKTRGQQVTLRCSSQSGHNTVSWYQQALGQGPQFIFQYYREEENGRGNFPPRFSGLQFPNYSSELNVNALELDDSALYLCASSMGGPSTSNEQFFGPGTRLTVL.

This clone has just one count. The chain combines TRBV3-1 (or the pseudogene TRBV3-2) with TRBJ1-2; D is possibly TRBD1 (6 bases). From germline, CDR1 is LGHDT and CDR2 YNNKEL (reference sequence). V lost 0 bases, J lost 5 bases, and 16 bases lay in between. The CDR3 length is 16 residues. The CDR3 region is CASSQDSGTPCYGYTF. The CDR3 DNA reads as TGTGCCAGCAGCCAAGATTCCGGGACACCCTGTTATGGCTACACCTTC.

There are a few counts of this clone. The chain links TRBV28 to TRBJ2-3; 7 bases are a match to TRBD2. CDR3 length: 15 amino acids. Germline V gene data show CDR1 as MDHEN and CDR2 as SYDVKM. V lost 5 bases, J lost 5 bases, and 10 bases stayed unmatched. CDR3 coding DNA: TGTGCCAGCAGTCCCCCTGGACGCGGGGGAGATACGCAGTATTTT. It yields the protein CASSPPGRGGDTQYF.

The V gene is TRBV5-1, the J gene TRBJ2-3; TRBD2 aligns across 11 bases. CDR1 and CDR2 (germline): SGHRS, YFSETQ. The CDR3 extends over 16 amino acids. Trimming removed 0 bases from V and 5 bases from J; junction bases left unmatched: 5. The CDR3 protein is CASSLGSGGARDTQYF. CDR3 in DNA: TGCGCCAGCAGCTTGGGTAGCGGGGGGGCCAGAGATACGCAGTATTTT. The full variable domain, in which reference TRBV5-1 and TRBJ2-3 provide the parts outside the CDR3, is KAGVTQTPRYLIKTRGQQVTLSCSPISGHRSVSWYQQTPGQGLQFLFEYFSETQRNKGNFPGRFSGRQFSNSRSEMNVSTLELGDSALYLCASSLGSGGARDTQYFGPGTRLTVL.

The V and J genes are TRBV19 and TRBJ1-5, with D possibly being TRBD1 (6 bases). Trimming left V 7 bases short and J 8 bases short, with 21 bases between. CDR3 length equals 15 residues. The germline V gene has CDR1 LNHDA and CDR2 SQIVND (reference sequence). The CDR3 loop is CASTYGQRLVEPQHF. CDR3 coding DNA: TGTGCCAGTACCTACGGACAGAGACTTGTGGAGCCCCAGCATTTT.

V is TRBV9 and J is TRBJ2-3, with 8 bases that match TRBD2. The J segment lost 3 bases and the V segment lost 6 bases, leaving 9 bases of the junction unmatched. The CDR3 consists of 15 residues. CDR1 is SGDLS, CDR2 YYNGEE, per germline. This CDR3 reads CASNSPGGPTDTQYF. In DNA form, the CDR3 reads TGTGCCAGCAACAGCCCGGGGGGGCCGACAGATACGCAGTATTTT.

This clone is labeled medium-sized. Lacking the conserved final phenylalanine or tryptophan, this CDR3 likely reflects a read error. No DNA is shown, since the ends of the CDR3 on it are uncertain; the CDR3 is the one TCRdb lists. The chain recombines TRBV10-1 with TRBJ2-7; the table's D call, TRBD1, was not checked against the DNA. Germline assignment: CDR1 WNHNN and CDR2 SYGVQD (reference sequence). The CDR3 numbers 12 amino acids, ends counted. CDR3 sequence reads: CASKDSSYEQYL.

The chain joins TRBV6-5 to TRBJ1-1; D possibly corresponds to TRBD1 (5 bases). Per germline, CDR1 MNHEY and CDR2 SVGAGI. V shed 6 bases and J shed 3 bases, with 14 bases lying between them. This CDR3 has 14 residues. The CDR3 sequence: CASRTGLVYTEAFF. In DNA form, the CDR3 reads TGTGCCAGCAGAACGGGACTAGTATACACTGAAGCTTTCTTT.

The chain couples TRBV3-1 (or the pseudogene TRBV3-2) to TRBJ2-7, with a possible D match to TRBD1 (5 bases). Germline loops: CDR1 LGHDT, CDR2 YNNKEL (reference sequence). With 4 bases removed from V and 1 base from J, the gap between germline ends came to 8 bases. The CDR3 covers 13 residues. CDR3 region: CASSRKGSYEQYF. The CDR3 nucleotides are TGTGCCAGCAGCCGAAAGGGGTCCTACGAGCAGTACTTC.

This clone was counted a single time. This sequence joins TRBV6-5 and TRBJ1-3; D call uncertain. The CDR3 length is 14 residues. V was clipped by 2 bases and J by 3 bases, with 8 bases between them. Germline V gene data show CDR1 as MNHEY and CDR2 as SVGAGI. The CDR3 sequence: CASSYNGFGNTIYF. The CDR3 nucleotides read TGTGCCAGCAGTTACAACGGTTTTGGAAACACCATATATTTT.

The V and J genes are TRBV19 and TRBJ2-7; 9 bases fit TRBD1. Per germline, CDR1 LNHDA and CDR2 SQIVND (reference sequence). With V trimmed by 6 bases and J by 1 base, 10 bases remained unmatched. This CDR3 contains 16 residues. The CDR3 nucleotides read TGTGCCAGTAGGACTACCGGGACAGGGAGGTCCTACGAGCAGTACTTC. Encoded protein: CASRTTGTGRSYEQYF.

The CDR3 DNA sequence: TGTGCCAGCAGCTTGAAGGGCAGACTAGAGTACAATGAGCAGTTCTTC. Its protein is CASSLKGRLEYNEQFF. The rearrangement links TRBV5-4 to TRBJ2-1; D is possibly TRBD2 (6 bases). The V gene lost 1 base and the J gene lost 4 bases, with 15 bases spanning the gap. Per germline, CDR1 SGHNT and CDR2 YYREEE (reference sequence). There are 16 residues in the CDR3.

The V and J genes are TRBV7-2 and TRBJ2-7, with D possibly matching TRBD1 (6 bases). Germline V lookup: CDR1 SGHTA, CDR2 FQGNSA. CDR3 length: 14 residues. The germline V and J ends were trimmed by 5 bases and 0 bases, with 11 bases remaining between them. The CDR3, as DNA: TGTGCCAGCAGCCACCTGGACAGCTCCTACGAGCAGTACTTC. Protein sequence: CASSHLDSSYEQYF.

V is TRBV6-5 and J is TRBJ1-2; D is possibly TRBD1 (5 bases). There are 15 residues in the CDR3. V was shortened by 0 bases and J by 7 bases, with 15 bases between the two germline ends. Germline loops: CDR1 MNHEY, CDR2 SVGAGI. The CDR3 nucleotides are TGTGCCAGCAGTTACTCGGGGGGAACCGGGCGTGGCTACACCTTC. Protein: CASSYSGGTGRGYTF.

The chain combines TRBV4-1 with TRBJ1-2, with TRBD1 identical over 10 bases. Per germline, CDR1 MGHRA and CDR2 YSYEKL. The CDR3 loop spans 18 amino acids. V lost 3 bases to trimming and J lost 4 bases; unmatched junction nucleotides: 14. The CDR3 DNA sequence: TGCGCCAGCAGCCAGACTACGGGGACAGGGGAATATATCTATGGCTACACCTTC. Its protein is CASSQTTGTGEYIYGYTF.

The chain joins TRBV5-1 to TRBJ1-6; D is undetermined. Trimming took 0 bases from V and 8 from J, leaving 6 bases between them. CDR1 is SGHRS, CDR2 YFSETQ, per germline. This CDR3 region has 13 residues. The CDR3 region has the DNA TGCGCCAGCAGCTTGGATCCGGATTCACCCCTCCACTTT. It yields the protein CASSLDPDSPLHF.

The sample holds a few counts of this clone. The chain has TRBV4-1 and TRBJ2-3; 11 bases align to TRBD2. Trimming cost V 0 bases and J 6 bases; bases outside gene matches: 8. Germline CDR1 reads MGHRA; CDR2 reads YSYEKL. There are 17 residues in the CDR3. CDR3 DNA sequence: TGCGCCAGCAGCCAAGATGAAATAGCGGGGGGGACGGATACGCAGTATTTT. Amino acid sequence: CASSQDEIAGGTDTQYF.

The chain links TRBV2 to TRBJ1-2; TRBD1 agrees at 7 bases. Germline assignment: CDR1 SNHLY and CDR2 FYNNEI. The CDR3 is 13 amino acids. The V gene end was trimmed by 7 bases and the J gene end by 8 bases; junction bases not matched to a gene: 10. The CDR3 DNA follows: TGTGCCAGCATTATCGACAGGGAGAGCGGCTACACCTTC. Encoded protein: CASIIDRESGYTF.

V and J are TRBV27 and TRBJ2-7, with unresolved D. Germline V gene data show CDR1 as MNHEY and CDR2 as SMNVEV (reference sequence). The germline V and J ends were trimmed by 4 bases and 0 bases, with 4 bases remaining between them. The CDR3 covers 12 residues. The CDR3 nucleotides are TGTGCCAGCAGTTCCGTCTCCTACGAGCAGTACTTC. As protein: CASSSVSYEQYF.

With regard to this clone: Other DNA sequences in the same sample also yield this CDR3. The V call is TRBV15, the J call TRBJ1-2, with 8 nucleotides matching TRBD1. V shed 5 bases and J 4 bases; nucleotides not matched to a gene: 9. CDR3 length: 15 residues. Germline values: CDR1 LNHNV, CDR2 YYDKDF (reference sequence). The CDR3 coding sequence is TGTGCCACCAGCTCCCGGCAGGGGGCTATCTATGGCTACACCTTC. Its protein is CATSSRQGAIYGYTF.